Each of the 22 T cell receptor beta chains below was sequenced from the same sample in a study of T cells in Graves' hyperthyroidism and ophthalmopathy. Authors of the study amplified TCR beta CDR3 regions from RNA transcripts. HTBI primers drove first-round RT-PCR of the TCR CDR3. TCRdb passed the multiplex PCR reads through MiXCR, listing each CDR3 protein once. This sample carries more than 500,000 distinct CDR3 sequences, about 16% of them seen once, and the ten largest clones take about 29%. The sequencing sample was made of blood. The source of these receptors is a woman aged 25 to 39 with Graves' ophthalmopathy.

This clonotype was counted between two and nine times. CDR3 nucleotide sequence: TGTGCCAGCAGTGGGACAGGTCGGGGCTACACCTTC. It encodes CASSGTGRGYTF. The J gene is TRBJ1-2, the V gene TRBV28; the match to TRBD1 covers 8 bases. The ends lost 5 bases at V and 8 bases at J; junction bases unmatched: 4. The CDR3 contains 12 residues. The germline V gene encodes CDR1 MDHEN and CDR2 SYDVKM.

This clonotype showed up many times. V and J are TRBV20-1 and TRBJ2-7; D is possibly TRBD2 (6 bases). V lost 4 bases and J 2 bases, leaving 15 bases between the germline ends. Germline loops: CDR1 DFQATT, CDR2 SNEGSKA (reference sequence). There are 14 residues in the CDR3. The CDR3 sequence: CSAKAVAATYEQYF. The CDR3 nucleotides read TGCAGTGCTAAGGCGGTAGCGGCTACCTACGAGCAGTACTTC.

This clonotype was recorded many times. The chain joins TRBV19 to TRBJ2-3; 8 nucleotides agree with TRBD2. CDR3 length: 15 residues. With V trimmed by 7 bases and J by 5 bases, 11 bases remained unmatched. Germline V CDR1 and CDR2: LNHDA, SQIVND (reference sequence). CDR3 region: CASKAGGGLGDTQYF. The CDR3 DNA reads as TGTGCCAGTAAGGCGGGAGGAGGGCTTGGAGATACGCAGTATTTT.

This clonotype was recorded many times. The rearrangement uses TRBV7-2 and TRBJ1-2; no definite D call. Germline V CDR1 and CDR2: SGHTA, FQGNSA. V lost 1 base to trimming and J lost 4 bases, with 10 bases between them. The CDR3 length is 14 residues. In DNA, the CDR3 is TGTGCCAGCAGCTTAGTCGCTCAGGTCTATGGCTACACCTTC. Amino acids: CASSLVAQVYGYTF.

About this clonotype: A much bigger clone sits one base away, suggesting this may be a read error. As the CDR3 is not closed by the conserved phenylalanine or tryptophan, this likely results from a read error. J is TRBJ1-1 and V is TRBV12-3 or TRBV12-4; unclear D gene. CDR3 size: 14 residues. Trimming stripped 5 bases from V and 8 bases from J, with 18 bases between. CDR3 nucleotides: TGTGCCAGCAGTGATTCAGGTGGGAAACGGGAAGCTTTCATT. It translates to CASSDSGGKREAFI.

With respect to this clonotype: One base away lies a much larger clone, so this may be a sequencing read error. The chain carries TRBV3-1 and TRBJ2-1; 15 bases are a match to TRBD2. Looked up from germline, CDR1 is LGHDT and CDR2 is YNNKEL (reference sequence). The junction had 6 bases not matched to a gene; V was cut back by 4 bases and J by 8 bases. The CDR3 spans 16 residues. The CDR3 sequence is CASSRDWTSGRDEQFF. The CDR3, as DNA: TGTGCCAGCAGCCGAGACTGGACTAGCGGGAGGGATGAGCAGTTCTTC.

The V gene is TRBV5-4, the J gene TRBJ2-1, with D perhaps being TRBD1 or TRBD2 (5 bases each). Trimming shortened V by 3 bases and J by 7 bases, and 26 bases separated the two germline ends. This CDR3 is built from 18 residues. The germline CDR1 and CDR2 sequences are SGHNT and YYREEE (reference sequence). For the CDR3, the DNA is TGTGCCAGCAGCTCAACCTCTACCGGGACCCTAAGGTGGAATGAGCAGTTCTTC. Encoded protein: CASSSTSTGTLRWNEQFF.

The sample holds many counts of this clonotype. The J gene is TRBJ2-7, the V gene TRBV28; D is unresolved. The CDR3 is 15 amino acids. Trimming removed 4 bases from V and 3 bases from J, with 16 bases in between. Per germline, CDR1 MDHEN and CDR2 SYDVKM. CDR3 loop: CASSSRRNMDYEQYF. CDR3 coding DNA: TGTGCCAGCAGTTCCCGACGAAACATGGACTACGAGCAGTACTTC. The whole variable domain, remainder taken from reference TRBV28 and TRBJ2-7, is DVKVTQSSRYLVKRTGEKVFLECVQDMDHENMFWYRQDPGLGLRLIYFSYDVKMKEKGDIPEGYSVSREKKERFSLILESASTNQTSMYLCASSSRRNMDYEQYFGPGTRLTVT.

This clonotype has more than one count but fewer than ten. The genes are TRBV28 and TRBJ1-2; 8 bases agree with TRBD1. The CDR3 contains 16 residues. Trimming removed 11 bases from V and 4 bases from J; junction bases left unmatched: 18. Germline CDR1 is MDHEN and CDR2 is SYDVKM. DNA of the CDR3: TGTGCCGAGCAAAAACGGCAGGGGGCGCGGGGCTATGGCTACACCTTC. Amino acid sequence: CAEQKRQGARGYGYTF.

This clonotype was seen at least ten times. The chain uses TRBV7-8 and TRBJ2-1, with unresolved D. Trimming stripped 0 bases from V and 5 bases from J, with 11 bases between. Per germline, CDR1 SGHVS and CDR2 FQNEAQ. This CDR3 spans 15 amino acids. Written as DNA, the CDR3 is TGTGCCAGCAGCTTAGCTGGCTGGATGGACAATGAGCAGTTCTTC. It yields the protein CASSLAGWMDNEQFF.

This chain connects TRBV6-9 to TRBJ1-1, with D possibly being TRBD1 (6 bases). V lost 2 bases and J 5 bases, leaving 18 bases between the germline ends. This CDR3 region has 16 residues. Germline V gene sequence: CDR1 MNHGY, CDR2 SVAAGI. The CDR3 protein is CASSYLSVGGTTEAFF. The CDR3 nucleotides are TGTGCCAGCAGTTATCTGAGCGTCGGGGGGACAACTGAAGCTTTCTTT.

This clonotype appeared many times. This sequence joins TRBV3-1 and TRBJ2-3; maybe TRBD1 (5 bases). Germline CDR1 and CDR2: LGHDT and YNNKEL (reference sequence). The CDR3 loop spans 13 amino acids. The V end was cut by 4 bases, the J end by 6 bases, with 11 bases between. CDR3 nucleotides: TGTGCCAGCAGCCGGAAAGGGGCGGATACGCAGTATTTT. Translating gives CASSRKGADTQYF.

This clonotype was counted ten times or more. The chain joins TRBV7-8 to TRBJ2-7; D remains ambiguous. V was shortened by 2 bases and J by 5 bases, with 7 bases between the two germline ends. Germline V gene lookup returns CDR1 SGHVS and CDR2 FQNEAQ. The CDR3 extends over 12 amino acids. In DNA, the CDR3 is TGTGCCAGCAGCTTAAATCCCCACGAGCAGTACTTC. Its translation is CASSLNPHEQYF.

There are a few counts of this clonotype. The chain links TRBV12-3 or TRBV12-4 to TRBJ2-3, with 7 bases identical to TRBD1. The CDR3 loop spans 14 amino acids. Trimming cost V 6 bases and J 6 bases; bases outside gene matches: 9. The DNA for the CDR3 is TGTGCCAGCAGCTCGACAGGGCCGATGGATACGCAGTATTTT. Protein product: CASSSTGPMDTQYF.

This clonotype came up many times. The chain carries TRBV7-6 and TRBJ2-1; D is perhaps TRBD1 (6 bases). The V gene's germline CDR1 is SGHVS and CDR2 FNYEAQ. The CDR3 has 15 residues. V was trimmed by 4 bases and J by 6 bases, leaving 16 bases between them. DNA of the CDR3: TGTGCCAGCAGCTCGGTCGATACCAGGGGCAATGAGCAGTTCTTC. This codes for CASSSVDTRGNEQFF.

This clonotype occurred a few times. CDR3 nucleotides: TGTGCCAGCAGTTACTCGGCGGTGTCGGGAAACACCATATATTTT. This gives the protein CASSYSAVSGNTIYF. The chain uses TRBV6-5 and TRBJ1-3; no reliable D call. The CDR3 spans 15 residues. The germline V gene encodes CDR1 MNHEY and CDR2 SVGAGI. The V gene lost 0 bases and the J gene lost 4 bases, with 10 bases spanning the gap.

The table lists this clonotype with many counts. In DNA, the CDR3 is TGTGCCAGCAGTTTATGGGGAACTAGCAATCAGCCCCAGCATTTT. It specifies CASSLWGTSNQPQHF. The J gene is TRBJ1-5, the V gene TRBV12-3 or TRBV12-4; D is ambiguous. The CDR3 sequence is 15 residues long. Trimming removed 2 bases at V and 0 bases at J, with 8 bases between.

This clonotype was counted only a few times. The chain recombines TRBV30 with TRBJ1-4; the match to TRBD1 covers 8 bases. Germline-derived CDR1 and CDR2 are GTSNPN and SVGIG (reference sequence). The CDR3 runs 14 residues. V trimming: 2 bases; J trimming: 8 bases; junction bases outside the gene matches: 7. The CDR3 reads CAWSITGGREKLFF. In DNA, the CDR3 is TGTGCCTGGAGTATCACAGGGGGTCGGGAAAAACTGTTTTTT.

A note on this clonotype: Germline is not matched at one junction end, which may reflect a read error. The chain has TRBV27 and TRBJ1-6, with D unclear. The CDR3 runs to 15 residues. Germline CDR1 MNHEY, CDR2 SMNVEV (reference sequence). CDR3 region: CAGSLTQSYNSPLHF. The DNA of the CDR3 is TGTGCCGGCAGTTTAACGCAGAGCTATAATTCACCCCTCCACTTT.

The rearrangement joins TRBV5-1 to TRBJ2-3; 8 bases map to TRBD1. TRBJ1-5 explains the end of the DNA better; the J call may be wrong. The length of the CDR3 is 16 residues. Germline V gene lookup returns CDR1 SGHRS and CDR2 YFSETQ. CDR3 nucleotide sequence: TGCGCCAGCAGCCAAGGGGGGAGACAGGGGACAGATACGCAGCATTTT. It yields the protein CASSQGGRQGTDTQHF.

The gene calls are TRBV11-2 and TRBJ2-6; TRBD1 matches at 9 bases. Germline values: CDR1 SGHAT, CDR2 FQNNGV. The CDR3 sequence is 15 residues long. The V segment lost 11 bases and the J segment 3 bases; nucleotides outside the gene matches: 8. CDR3 loop: CAYGNRGLGANVLTF. In nucleotides, the CDR3 is TGTGCCTATGGGAACAGGGGGCTTGGGGCCAACGTCCTGACTTTC.

This clonotype was counted at least ten times. The V and J genes are TRBV4-3 and TRBJ2-3; D unresolved. This CDR3 comprises 16 residues. The V gene lost 0 bases and the J gene lost 0 bases, with 10 bases spanning the gap. Germline V gene lookup returns CDR1 LGHNA and CDR2 YSLEER. The CDR3 reads CASSQEGTYSTDTQYF. CDR3 DNA: TGCGCCAGCAGCCAAGAAGGCACCTATAGCACAGATACGCAGTATTTT.